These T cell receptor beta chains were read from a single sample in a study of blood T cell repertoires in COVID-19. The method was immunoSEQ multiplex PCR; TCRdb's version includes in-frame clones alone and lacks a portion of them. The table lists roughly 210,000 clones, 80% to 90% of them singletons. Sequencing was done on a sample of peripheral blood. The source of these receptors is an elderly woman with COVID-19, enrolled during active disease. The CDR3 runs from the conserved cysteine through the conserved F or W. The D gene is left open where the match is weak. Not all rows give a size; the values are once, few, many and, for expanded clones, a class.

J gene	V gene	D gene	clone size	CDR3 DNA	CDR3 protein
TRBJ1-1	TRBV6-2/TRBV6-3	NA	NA	TGTGCCAGCAGTTACGAGGGGGGGCCGAACACTGAAGCTTTCTTT	CASSYEGGPNTEAFF
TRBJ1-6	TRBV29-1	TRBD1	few	TGCAGCGTCCGGACAGGGGGCTCTTCACCCCTCCACTTT	CSVRTGGSSPLHF
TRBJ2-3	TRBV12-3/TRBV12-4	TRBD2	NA	TGTGCCGGCGGTAGCGGGGGGGTAGATACGCAGTATTTT	CAGGSGGVDTQYF
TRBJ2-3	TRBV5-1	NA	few	TGCGCCAGCAGCTTGGATACTAGTCGATCCTCAGATACGCAGTATTTT	CASSLDTSRSSDTQYF
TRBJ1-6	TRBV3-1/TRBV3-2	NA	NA	TGTGCCAGCAGCCCCGGGGGGTATAATAATTCACCCCTCCACTTT	CASSPGGYNNSPLHF
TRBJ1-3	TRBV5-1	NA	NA	TGCGCCAGCAGTTCCCGGGGAGTCCTAGTCTCTGGAAACACCATATATTTT	CASSSRGVLVSGNTIYF
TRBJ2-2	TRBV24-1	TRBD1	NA	TGTGCCACCAGTGACCCAGGACAGGCGAACACCGGGGAGCTGTTTTTT	CATSDPGQANTGELFF
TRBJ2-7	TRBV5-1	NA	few	TGCGCCAGCAGCTTTGGCGGCTCCTACGAGCAGTACTTC	CASSFGGSYEQYF
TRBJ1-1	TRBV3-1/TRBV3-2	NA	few	TGTGCCAGCAGCCAACCGGGGGGTATCTTCACTGAAGCTTTCTTT	CASSQPGGIFTEAFF
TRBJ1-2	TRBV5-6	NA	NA	TGTGCCAGCACTTCAGGGGCGGGGGCGGATGGCTACACCTTC	CASTSGAGADGYTF
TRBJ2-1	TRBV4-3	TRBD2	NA	TGCGCCAGCAGCCAAGCGACTAGCGGGGGGGTATACAATGAGCAGTTCTTC	CASSQATSGGVYNEQFF
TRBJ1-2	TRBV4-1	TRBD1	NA	TGCGCCAGCAGCCAGGAAAGGACAGGGGGGGTCTATGGCTACACCTTC	CASSQERTGGVYGYTF
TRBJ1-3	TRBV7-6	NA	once	TGTGCCAGCAGCCGTACCGAGGGTTCTGGAAACACCATATATTTT	CASSRTEGSGNTIYF
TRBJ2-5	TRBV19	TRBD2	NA	TGTGCCACCGGCCAGCGGGGGGGCCAAGAGACCCAGTACTTC	CATGQRGGQETQYF
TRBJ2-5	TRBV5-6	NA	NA	TGTGCCAGCAGCTTGTTAAAGCCTCCGGAGACCCAGTACTTC	CASSLLKPPETQYF
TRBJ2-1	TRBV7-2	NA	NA	TGTGCCAGCGAACTAGTGTCCCAGTACAATGAGCAGTTCTTC	CASELVSQYNEQFF
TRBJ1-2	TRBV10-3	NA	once	TGTGCCATCAGTGAGAGGAATGACATCTATGGCTACACCTTC	CAISERNDIYGYTF
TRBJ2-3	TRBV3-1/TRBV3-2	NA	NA	TGTGCCAGCGCTCCACTAGGGATTGCAGATACGCAGTATTTT	CASAPLGIADTQYF
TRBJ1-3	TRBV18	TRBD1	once	TGTGCCAGCTCACCCTTGATGGGACAGGGGACGGGAAACACCATATATTTT	CASSPLMGQGTGNTIYF
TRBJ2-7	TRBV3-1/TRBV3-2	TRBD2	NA	TGTGCCAGCAGCCCGAAAAGCGCGGGGGGCTACGAGCAGTACTTC	CASSPKSAGGYEQYF
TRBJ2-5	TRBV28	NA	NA	TGTGCCAGCAGTGCCCCTCCAGGGCCAGAGACCCAGTACTTC	CASSAPPGPETQYF
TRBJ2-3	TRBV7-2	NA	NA	TGTGCCAGCAGCTTAGTTGCGGTATCCACAGATACGCAGTATTTT	CASSLVAVSTDTQYF
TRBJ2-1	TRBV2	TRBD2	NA	TGTGCCAGCAGTGGAAGCGGGGGGGCCTACAATGAGCAGTTCTTC	CASSGSGGAYNEQFF
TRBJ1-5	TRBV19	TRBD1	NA	TGTGCCAGTAGGTCCGGACAGGGAGGCAATCAGCCCCAGCATTTT	CASRSGQGGNQPQHF
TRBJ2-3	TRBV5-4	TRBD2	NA	TGTGCCACCAGCTCGGGGGGGGGAGGGACAGATACGCAGTATTTT	CATSSGGGGTDTQYF
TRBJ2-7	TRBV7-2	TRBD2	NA	TGTGCCAGCAGCTTAGGCGGCGGGGGGGCCTCCCAGCAGTACTTC	CASSLGGGGASQQYF
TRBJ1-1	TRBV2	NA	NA	TGTGCCAGCATGAGTCAGAACACTGAAGCTTTCTTT	CASMSQNTEAFF
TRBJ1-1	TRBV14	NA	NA	TGTGCCAGCAGCCAAGATTTTAGGGGTTTAGCTTTCTTT	CASSQDFRGLAFF
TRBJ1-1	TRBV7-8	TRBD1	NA	TGTGCCAGCGGGCAAGGGGGCCGAACTGAAGCTTTCTTT	CASGQGGRTEAFF
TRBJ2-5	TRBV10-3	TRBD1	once	TGTGCCATCAGGGCGGACAGGGGCCAAGAGACCCAGTACTTC	CAIRADRGQETQYF
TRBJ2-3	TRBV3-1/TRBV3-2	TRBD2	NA	TGTGCCAGCAGCGGTCTTGGGACTAACACAGATACGCAGTATTTT	CASSGLGTNTDTQYF
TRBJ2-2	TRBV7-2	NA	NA	TGTGCCAGCAGCCCAGGTTTTTTCTCAGGCGGGGAGCTGTTTTTT	CASSPGFFSGGELFF
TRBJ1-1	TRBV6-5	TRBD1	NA	TGTGCCAGCAGTACCACGGGACAGGGGAACACTGAAGCTTTCTTT	CASSTTGQGNTEAFF
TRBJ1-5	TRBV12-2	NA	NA	TGTGCAAGTCGCTTAGGATGGCCAGTGGAGAGCAATCAGCCCCAGCATTTT	CASRLGWPVESNQPQHF
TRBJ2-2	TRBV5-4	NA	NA	TGTGCCAGCAGCTTGGGGTTCGCAGTGACCGGGGAGCTGTTTTTT	CASSLGFAVTGELFF
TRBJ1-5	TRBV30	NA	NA	TGTGCCTGGAGTCAGGGGAAAGGCAATCAGCCCCAGCATTTT	CAWSQGKGNQPQHF
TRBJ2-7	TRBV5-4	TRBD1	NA	TGTGCCAGCAGCTCAAAGACCGGGACAGCCTCCTACGAGCAGTACTTC	CASSSKTGTASYEQYF
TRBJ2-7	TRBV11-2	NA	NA	TGTGCCAGCAGCCTGTTACAGGGTTACGAGCAGTACTTC	CASSLLQGYEQYF
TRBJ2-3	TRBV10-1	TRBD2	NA	TGCGCCAGCAGGAGGGGGGTAGCGGGGTTTTACACAGATACGCAGTATTTT	CASRRGVAGFYTDTQYF
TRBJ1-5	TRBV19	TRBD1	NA	TGTGCCAGTAGTACTCTTCGACAGGGCACCAATCAGCCCCAGCATTTT	CASSTLRQGTNQPQHF
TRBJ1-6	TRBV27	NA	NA	TGTGCCAGCAGTCCCGGGGGCTCCTATAATTCACCCCTCCACTTT	CASSPGGSYNSPLHF
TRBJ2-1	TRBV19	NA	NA	TGTGCCAGTAGTCTGGCGGGCTCCTACAATGAGCAGTTCTTC	CASSLAGSYNEQFF
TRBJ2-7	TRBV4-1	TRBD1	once	TGCGCCAGCAGCCAGAGGCGTCAGGGGGCAAACGAGCAGTACTTC	CASSQRRQGANEQYF
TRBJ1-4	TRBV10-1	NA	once	TGCCAGCCGGGGGGGAGTAATGAAAAACTGTTTTTT	CQPGGSNEKLFF
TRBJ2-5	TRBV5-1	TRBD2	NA	TGCGCCAGCAGCCAAAGCGGGAGGGAAGAGACCCAGTACTTC	CASSQSGREETQYF
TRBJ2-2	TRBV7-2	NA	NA	TGTGCCAGCAGCCCAGCGACGGAGCTGTTTTTT	CASSPATELFF
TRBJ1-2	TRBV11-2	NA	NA	TGTGCCAGCAGCTTAGGGCAGGCGATCTATGGCTACACCTTC	CASSLGQAIYGYTF
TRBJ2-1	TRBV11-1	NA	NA	TGTGCCAGCAGCTTAGCGGGAGCTGAGCAGTTCTTC	CASSLAGAEQFF
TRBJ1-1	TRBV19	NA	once	TGTGCCAGTAGTATTATTGGCAGGTTGAACACTGAAGCTTTCTTT	CASSIIGRLNTEAFF
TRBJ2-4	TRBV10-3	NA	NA	TGTGCCATCAGTGCCTCCAGGGGCGAGAAAAACATTCAGTACTTC	CAISASRGEKNIQYF
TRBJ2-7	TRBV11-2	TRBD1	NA	TGTGCCAGCAGCTGGGGACAGGGAGAGTCGGAGCAGTACTTC	CASSWGQGESEQYF